The 19 T cell receptor beta chains below come from one sample, sequenced in a study of CD8 T cells in ankylosing spondylitis. Whole-study findings and limits: Among TCR beta sequences, a motif of under ten highly homologous variants appeared characteristic of ankylosing spondylitis blood.

TCRdb recomputed calls from the 5' RACE reads with MiXCR, one row per CDR3 protein. The sample includes roughly 700,000 distinct CDR3 sequences, 15% to 20% of them seen just once. These receptors are not linked to any known antigen. Material for sequencing was blood, either unsorted or a sorted T cell fraction (not recorded which). The receptors shown here come from a male donor with ankylosing spondylitis.

The sample holds a few counts of this clonotype. This sequence joins TRBV5-1 and TRBJ2-3, with 8 bases matching TRBD2. V gave up 6 bases and J gave up 1 base; unmatched junction bases: 4. The CDR3 is 14 residues long. CDR1 and CDR2 (germline): SGHRS, YFSETQ. CDR3 protein: CASNNGGGTDTQYF. Written as DNA, the CDR3 is TGCGCCAGCAACAACGGGGGGGGCACAGATACGCAGTATTTT.

This clonotype was observed many times. The chain recombines TRBV12-3 or TRBV12-4 with TRBJ2-7; 13 nucleotides align to TRBD2. V was pared by 4 bases and J by 5 bases, with 2 bases of the junction left unmatched. The CDR3 totals 14 residues. CDR3 amino acids: CASSSGLAGDEQYF. CDR3 coding DNA: TGTGCCAGCAGTTCCGGACTAGCGGGAGACGAGCAGTACTTC.

This clonotype was picked up a small number of times. The chain has TRBV20-1 and TRBJ2-7; 9 bases fit TRBD2. This CDR3 has 19 residues. CDR1 DFQATT and CDR2 SNEGSKA come from the germline V gene (reference sequence). V dropped 1 base and J dropped 0; count of bases not matched to a gene: 16. CDR3 protein: CSARGVWGAGGLSSYEQYF. The CDR3, as DNA: TGCAGTGCTAGAGGGGTCTGGGGAGCGGGAGGCCTCTCCTCCTACGAGCAGTACTTC.

This rearrangement joins TRBV7-2 to TRBJ1-2, with a weak D call TRBD1 (6 bases). Germline-derived CDR1 and CDR2 are SGHTA and FQGNSA. V was clipped by 5 bases and J by 3 bases, with 13 bases between them. There are 14 residues in the CDR3. The CDR3 DNA reads TGTGCCAGCAGCCAACAGGGAGGGGACTATGGCTACACCTTC. Its protein is CASSQQGGDYGYTF.

Note on this clonotype: One end of the junction is discordant with germline, which a read error may explain. The chain employs TRBV20-1 and TRBJ1-5, with D perhaps TRBD1 (5 bases). The CDR3 sequence is 15 residues long. CDR1 DFQATT and CDR2 SNEGSKA come from the germline V gene (reference sequence). The CDR3 DNA follows: TGCTGTGCTAGTACCGGGGCCCATAGCAATCAGCCCCAGCATTTT. It yields the protein CCASTGAHSNQPQHF.

This clonotype was detected a few times. This chain links TRBV7-8 with TRBJ2-7; the D gene could be TRBD1 or TRBD2 (5 bases each). The CDR3 runs 13 residues. Deletions cut 5 bases from V and 2 bases from J, with 10 bases between. The germline V gene encodes CDR1 SGHVS and CDR2 FQNEAQ. DNA for the CDR3: TGTGCCAGCAGCCCCCGGGACCCCTACGAGCAGTACTTC. It yields the protein CASSPRDPYEQYF.

This clonotype showed up many times. The CDR3 protein is CASSLEDTQYF. CDR3 bases: TGCGCCAGCAGCTTGGAAGATACGCAGTATTTT. The chain combines TRBV5-1 with TRBJ2-3; no clear D gene. The CDR3 sequence is 11 residues long. The V and J ends lost 0 bases and 5 bases respectively, with 1 base between them. Germline values: CDR1 SGHRS, CDR2 YFSETQ.

This clonotype has a handful of counts. The rearrangement links TRBV5-4 to TRBJ2-7; D assignment may be TRBD1 or TRBD2 (6 bases each). Germline loops: CDR1 SGHNT, CDR2 YYREEE (reference sequence). CDR3 length: 14 amino acids. V was clipped by 0 bases and J by 5 bases, with 12 bases between them. CDR3 residues: CASSLDRGPNEQYF. DNA of the CDR3: TGTGCCAGCAGCTTGGACCGGGGGCCCAACGAGCAGTACTTC.

The V and J genes are TRBV15 and TRBJ1-2; D is undetermined. CDR3 length: 13 amino acids. The germline CDR1 and CDR2 sequences are LNHNV and YYDKDF (reference sequence). With 0 bases removed from V and 4 bases from J, the gap between germline ends came to 6 bases. The CDR3 nucleotides are TGTGCCACCAGCAGAGACGGGGTCTATGGCTACACCTTC. Its translation is CATSRDGVYGYTF.

The V gene is TRBV15, the J gene TRBJ2-3; maybe TRBD1 (5 bases). This CDR3 region has 15 residues. Trimming removed 1 base at V and 0 bases at J, with 8 bases between. Germline loops: CDR1 LNHNV, CDR2 YYDKDF (reference sequence). CDR3 region: CATSRVDRSTDTQYF. The CDR3 DNA sequence: TGTGCCACCAGCAGAGTCGACAGAAGCACAGATACGCAGTATTTT.

CDR3 amino acids: CASGRERDGYTF. CDR3 DNA sequence: TGTGCCAGCGGACGGGAAAGGGATGGCTACACCTTC. The chain employs TRBV28 and TRBJ1-2; D gene ambiguous. The CDR3 covers 12 residues. The V end lost 8 bases, the J end lost 6 bases, and 13 bases lay between the germline ends. CDR1 MDHEN and CDR2 SYDVKM come from the germline V gene.

This chain connects TRBV12-3 or TRBV12-4 to TRBJ1-1, with 7 bases aligning to TRBD1. The CDR3 extends over 15 amino acids. V was clipped by 6 bases and J by 1 base; unmatched bases: 8. CDR3 loop: CASRSTGMGNTEAFF. The CDR3 region has the DNA TGTGCCAGCAGGTCGACAGGGATGGGGAACACTGAAGCTTTCTTT.

The chain joins TRBV4-2 to TRBJ2-7, with no clear D. The CDR3 consists of 15 residues. V lost 1 base and J 4 bases, leaving 14 bases between the germline ends. Germline values: CDR1 LGHNA, CDR2 YNFKEQ. CDR3 in DNA: TGTGCCAGCAGCCAAGGGGGTGAAAATCCTTACGAGCAGTACTTC. As protein: CASSQGGENPYEQYF.

The chain couples TRBV20-1 to TRBJ2-3, with 12 bases that match TRBD2. With V trimmed by 3 bases and J by 5 bases, 9 bases remained unmatched. From germline, CDR1 is DFQATT and CDR2 SNEGSKA (reference sequence). The CDR3 length is 16 residues. The CDR3, as DNA: TGCAGTGCTAGTCCCCTAGCGGGGGGGCCCGTAGATACGCAGTATTTT. Amino acid sequence: CSASPLAGGPVDTQYF.

This clonotype was counted only a few times. The chain is built from TRBV7-9 and TRBJ2-4, with D perhaps matching TRBD2 (5 bases). The germline gives CDR1 SEHNR, CDR2 FQNEAQ (reference sequence). This CDR3 has 13 amino acids. Trimming pared 5 bases from V and 12 bases from J, leaving 17 bases between. This CDR3 is CASSAGLVSGQYF. The CDR3 DNA sequence: TGTGCCAGCAGCGCTGGACTGGTTTCGGGTCAGTACTTC.

The chain has TRBV12-3 or TRBV12-4 and TRBJ2-1; perhaps D is TRBD1 or TRBD2 (5 bases each). This CDR3 comprises 15 residues. V was cut by 10 bases and J by 1 base, with 17 bases left in between. The DNA of the CDR3 is TGTGCCACCCAACCTGGTGGGGGATCCTACAATGAGCAGTTCTTC. This encodes CATQPGGGSYNEQFF.

This clonotype was found many times. V gene TRBV10-3 combines with J gene TRBJ1-3; no firm D call. V lost 0 bases to trimming and J lost 4 bases, with 10 bases between them. The CDR3 extends over 15 amino acids. Germline-derived CDR1 and CDR2 are ENHRY and SYGVKD. This CDR3 is CAISESWTVGNTIYF. In nucleotides, the CDR3 is TGTGCCATCAGTGAGTCCTGGACGGTAGGAAACACCATATATTTT.

The gene calls are TRBV14 and TRBJ2-1; 11 nucleotides line up with TRBD2. After removal of 1 base from V and 13 bases from J, the junction contained 3 bases not matched to a gene. Germline assignment: CDR1 SGHDN and CDR2 FVKESK. The CDR3 is 13 residues long. In DNA form, the CDR3 reads TGTGCCAGCAGCCAAGTACTAGCGGGAGTACAGTTCTTC. It translates to CASSQVLAGVQFF.

This clonotype was seen only a few times. The chain links TRBV10-3 to TRBJ1-6; maybe TRBD1 (6 bases). Looked up from germline, CDR1 is ENHRY and CDR2 is SYGVKD. This CDR3 region has 14 residues. The V end lost 6 bases, the J end lost 5 bases, and 11 bases lay between the germline ends. The CDR3 loop reads CAIRGGQNNSPLHF. The CDR3 DNA reads as TGTGCCATCAGGGGGGGCCAGAATAATTCACCCCTCCACTTT.